This TCR beta chain was documented in a study of shared clonotypes between healthy human individuals. The CDR3 has 16 amino acids. Trimming cost V 5 bases and J 5 bases; bases outside gene matches: 12. CDR1 MNHEY and CDR2 SMNVEV come from the germline V gene (reference sequence). Only in-frame clones appear in the TCRdb table, and some are missing; sequencing was by immunoSEQ multiplex PCR. The table has a few hundred thousand clones, less than 98% seen once. The sequence was collected from a woman in her 30s in good health. Sequencing input: naive CD4+ T cells sorted from blood. The subset was: CD45RA+ positively selected. The chain carries TRBV27 and TRBJ1-5; TRBD1 aligns across 7 bases. CDR3 sequence: CASSKNTGRGHQPQHF. The DNA of the CDR3 is TGTGCCAGCAGTAAAAACACAGGGAGGGGGCATCAGCCCCAGCATTTT.